This passage covers 19 T cell receptor beta chains from one sample sequenced in a study of vaccination and CD4 T cells after COVID-19. These receptors' targets are unknown. Treatment denoted: roughly 10-day PBMC culture with coronavirus spike peptide pools or control peptides (ViraFEST assay). The study sequenced cultured CD4+ T cell DNA using the Oncomine TCR Beta short-read assay. One entry per CDR3 protein, called by TCRdb with MiXCR from the PCR reads. The sample carries 8,800 or so distinct CDR3 sequences, 60% recorded once. The sequenced sample was cultured CD4+ T cells from blood, obtained after SARS-CoV-2 vaccination. The receptors were sampled from a human donor with COVID-19.

V is TRBV20-1 and J is TRBJ2-3, with 10 bases that match TRBD1. The CDR3 extends over 15 amino acids. The V gene's germline CDR1 is DFQATT and CDR2 SNEGSKA (reference sequence). V shed 6 bases and J 4 bases; nucleotides not matched to a gene: 10. The CDR3: CSALRDRGFADTQYF. CDR3 DNA: TGCAGTGCCCTCCGGGACAGGGGTTTCGCAGATACGCAGTATTTT.

The CDR3 reads CATSRGPVAGSTYEQYF. The CDR3 nucleotides are TGTGCCACCAGCAGAGGCCCAGTAGCGGGCTCAACCTACGAGCAGTACTTC. J is TRBJ2-7 and V is TRBV15, with TRBD2 matching 7 bases. The CDR3 spans 17 residues. CDR1 and CDR2 from the germline V gene are LNHNV and YYDKDF (reference sequence). V dropped 1 base and J dropped 2; count of bases not matched to a gene: 11.

The chain is built from TRBV24-1 and TRBJ2-2; 13 bases align to TRBD2. Germline CDR1 reads KGHDR; CDR2 reads SFDVKD. Trimming removed 5 bases from V and 5 bases from J; junction bases left unmatched: 7. The CDR3 loop spans 17 amino acids. The chain's CDR3 is CATSVGGLAGDTGELFF. The CDR3 bases are TGTGCCACCAGTGTTGGTGGACTAGCGGGGGATACCGGGGAGCTGTTTTTT.

This clonotype showed up just once. The chain has TRBV30 and TRBJ2-5; TRBD2 matches at 8 bases. The CDR3 is 13 amino acids. J was trimmed by 2 bases and V by 2 bases; bases with no gene match: 1. Germline V gene lookup returns CDR1 GTSNPN and CDR2 SVGIG (reference sequence). Written as DNA, the CDR3 is TGTGCCTGGAGTAAGCGGGGGCAAGAGACCCAGTACTTC. The encoded protein is CAWSKRGQETQYF.

The rearrangement uses TRBV4-1 and TRBJ1-3, with D possibly being TRBD1 (5 bases). Per the germline V gene, CDR1 is MGHRA and CDR2 is YSYEKL. This CDR3 has 14 amino acids. V was trimmed by 2 bases and J by 10 bases, leaving 15 bases between them. The CDR3 nucleotides are TGCGCCAGCAGCCAAACCCCGGGGGTACGGACCATATATTTT. Its protein is CASSQTPGVRTIYF.

This clonotype was observed a single time. The rearrangement links TRBV24-1 to TRBJ2-2; D is unclear. Germline V gene sequence: CDR1 KGHDR, CDR2 SFDVKD. V was clipped by 6 bases and J by 1 base, with 5 bases between them. The CDR3 loop spans 13 amino acids. This chain's CDR3 is CATSFENTGELFF. Here the CDR3 DNA reads TGTGCCACCAGTTTTGAGAACACCGGGGAGCTGTTTTTT.

In this sample, this clonotype turned up a few times. The chain employs TRBV21-1 and TRBJ2-7; the tabulated D call, TRBD2, remains unverified against the DNA. TRBV21-1 is an annotated pseudogene. CDR3 length: 16 amino acids. The CDR3 DNA reads TGTGCCAGCAGCAAAGTTTTGACTCCGGCCCAATACGAGCAGTACTTC. Protein sequence: CASSKVLTPAQYEQYF.

The rearrangement uses TRBV7-2 and TRBJ1-2; D is undetermined. CDR1 SGHTA and CDR2 FQGNSA come from the germline V gene. Deletions cut 5 bases from V and 4 bases from J, with 11 bases between. CDR3 size: 13 residues. The CDR3 sequence is CASSPDLLYGYTF. CDR3 coding DNA: TGTGCCAGCAGCCCTGACTTACTCTATGGCTACACCTTC.

The chain couples TRBV4-3 to TRBJ2-1; 7 bases agree with TRBD1. Germline V CDR1 and CDR2: LGHNA, YSLEER. The V and J ends lost 1 base and 2 bases, in that order; junction bases with no gene match: 2. CDR3 length equals 15 residues. The CDR3 protein is CASSQGQGTYNEQFF. CDR3 in DNA: TGCGCCAGCAGCCAAGGACAGGGCACCTACAATGAGCAGTTCTTC.

CDR3 nucleotides: TGTGCCACCAGTCGAGATCCAACGGGCGAGACCCAGTACTTC. It translates to CATSRDPTGETQYF. The rearrangement joins TRBV15 to TRBJ2-5; D gene unclear. CDR3 length: 14 amino acids. V was clipped by 6 bases and J by 5 bases, with 16 bases between them. CDR1 and CDR2 (germline): LNHNV, YYDKDF (reference sequence).

The rearrangement uses TRBV20-1 and TRBJ1-2; 9 positions match TRBD1. The germline gives CDR1 DFQATT, CDR2 SNEGSKA (reference sequence). The CDR3 is 16 amino acids. V lost 5 bases, J lost 0 bases, and 10 bases stayed unmatched. The CDR3 is CSAVPGTGNTNYGYTF. The CDR3 region has the DNA TGCAGTGCTGTACCCGGGACAGGGAATACTAACTATGGCTACACCTTC.

CDR3 sequence (DNA): TGTGCCAGCAGCGAAATCAGGGAGAACTATGGCTACACCTTC. Translating gives CASSEIRENYGYTF. The V call is TRBV7-6, the J call TRBJ1-2, with a weak D call TRBD1 (5 bases). This CDR3 is 14 amino acids long. The V end lost 5 bases, the J end lost 2 bases, and 12 bases lay between the germline ends. The germline V gene encodes CDR1 SGHVS and CDR2 FNYEAQ.

The rearrangement links TRBV19 to TRBJ1-1, with D possibly matching TRBD1 (5 bases). The CDR3 extends over 13 amino acids. V was pared by 7 bases and J by 6 bases, with 15 bases between. The germline V gene encodes CDR1 LNHDA and CDR2 SQIVND (reference sequence). The CDR3 sequence is CASKVRGSPEAFF. The CDR3, as DNA: TGTGCCAGTAAGGTTCGGGGGAGCCCTGAAGCTTTCTTT. Variable domain in full (rest from reference TRBV19 and TRBJ1-1): DGGITQSPKYLFRKEGQNVTLSCEQNLNHDAMYWYRQDPGQGLRLIYYSQIVNDFQKGDIAEGYSVSREKKESFPLTVTSAQKNPTAFYLCASKVRGSPEAFFGQGTRLTVV.

This clonotype has just a few counts. The J gene is TRBJ1-2, the V gene TRBV7-8, with D maybe TRBD1 (5 bases). This CDR3 spans 15 amino acids. With 6 bases removed from V and 1 base from J, the gap between germline ends came to 15 bases. Germline values: CDR1 SGHVS, CDR2 FQNEAQ. CDR3 in amino acids: CASSPNGGDNYGYTF. CDR3 nucleotides: TGTGCCAGCAGTCCAAACGGGGGTGATAACTATGGCTACACCTTC. Supplemented by reference TRBV7-8 and TRBJ1-2, the full variable domain reads GAGVSQSPRYKVAKRGQDVALRCDPISGHVSLFWYQQALGQGPEFLTYFQNEAQLDKSGLPSDRFFAERPEGSVSTLKIQRTQQEDSAVYLCASSPNGGDNYGYTFGSGTRLTVV.

The rearrangement uses TRBV20-1 and TRBJ2-5; D is tentatively TRBD1 or TRBD2 (5 bases each). The V and J ends lost 7 bases and 0 bases respectively, with 12 bases between them. The germline CDR1 and CDR2 sequences are DFQATT and SNEGSKA (reference sequence). This CDR3 is built from 13 residues. CDR3 protein: CSGGAQYQETQYF. The CDR3 nucleotides are TGCAGTGGAGGGGCCCAGTACCAAGAGACCCAGTACTTC.

The chain uses TRBV20-1 and TRBJ2-7, with TRBD2 as a possible D gene (5 bases). Germline V gene lookup returns CDR1 DFQATT and CDR2 SNEGSKA (reference sequence). This CDR3 is 14 amino acids long. V was trimmed by 3 bases and J by 0 bases, leaving 12 bases between them. The CDR3 DNA reads as TGCAGTGCTAGCCCGGGGTTTTTCTCCTACGAGCAGTACTTC. Its protein is CSASPGFFSYEQYF.

This sequence joins TRBV20-1 and TRBJ2-2; 10 bases align to TRBD2. The trim removed 6 bases at V and 4 bases at J, leaving 5 bases unmatched. Germline CDR1 DFQATT, CDR2 SNEGSKA (reference sequence). This CDR3 spans 14 amino acids. The CDR3 DNA is TGCAGTGCCGAGCGGGGGGGTCCCACCGGGGAGCTGTTTTTT. Translated, it gives CSAERGGPTGELFF.

This clonotype has a handful of counts. The chain employs TRBV6-1 and TRBJ1-5; 7 bases align to TRBD1. This CDR3 is built from 16 residues. The germline V gene encodes CDR1 MNHNS and CDR2 SASEGT. V dropped 2 bases and J dropped 4; count of bases not matched to a gene: 8. The CDR3 region is CASSETGTVRNQPQHF. The CDR3 DNA follows: TGTGCCAGCAGTGAAACCGGGACAGTAAGAAATCAGCCCCAGCATTTT.

The chain carries TRBV10-3 and TRBJ2-1; perhaps TRBD1 as D (6 bases). Trimming removed 10 bases at V and 2 bases at J, with 18 bases between. The CDR3 loop spans 15 amino acids. Germline V lookup: CDR1 ENHRY, CDR2 SYGVKD. CDR3 sequence (DNA): TGTGCCAGCAGCAACGGACAGTTTGCCTACAATGAGCAGTTCTTC. It specifies CASSNGQFAYNEQFF.